This TCR beta chain was obtained from a study of vaccination effects on CD4 cells after COVID-19. This CDR3 comprises 18 residues. Trimming at V came to 6 bases and at J to 7 bases, leaving 13 bases not matched to a gene. Germline V gene sequence: CDR1 LGHNT, CDR2 FRNRAP. In regard to this clone: Its antigen remains unknown.

Only in-frame clones appear in the TCRdb table, and some are missing; sequencing was by immunoSEQ multiplex PCR. The repertoire consists of about 48,000 clones, with nearly 80% occurring once and the leading ten covering roughly 5.6%. ViraFEST expansion of antigen-specific CD4+ T cells with viral peptide pools preceded sequencing. Researchers isolated CD4+ T cells once approximately eleven days of culture had elapsed. Each vaccine recipient was nucleocapsid antibody negative and had no prior SARS-CoV-2 infection. This chain links TRBV12-5 with TRBJ1-6; 12 bases align to TRBD1. The source of this sequence is a human donor who received a COVID-19 vaccine. Sequences were derived from CD4+ T cells from PBMCs cultured with HCoV-OC43 spike peptides, sampled before COVID-19 vaccination. As for subset: HCoV-OC43 spike overlapping peptide pool stimulation. For the CDR3, the DNA is TGTGCTAGTGGACCCTGGGGACAGGGGGCGCTTAAGAATTCACCCCTCCACTTT. Translating it yields CASGPWGQGALKNSPLHF.